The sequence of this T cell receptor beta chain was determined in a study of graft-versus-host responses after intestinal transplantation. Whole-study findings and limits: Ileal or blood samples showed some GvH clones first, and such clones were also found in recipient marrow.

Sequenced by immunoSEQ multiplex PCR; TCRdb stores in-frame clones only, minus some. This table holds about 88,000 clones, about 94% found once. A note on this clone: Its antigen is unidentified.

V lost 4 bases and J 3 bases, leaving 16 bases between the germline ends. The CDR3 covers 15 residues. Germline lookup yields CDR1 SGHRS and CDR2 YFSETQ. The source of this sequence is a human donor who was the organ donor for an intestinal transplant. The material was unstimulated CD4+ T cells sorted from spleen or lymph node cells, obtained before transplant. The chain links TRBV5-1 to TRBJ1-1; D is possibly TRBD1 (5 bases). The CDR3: CASSDGEGRYTEAFF. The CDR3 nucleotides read TGCGCCAGCAGCGATGGGGAGGGACGGTACACTGAAGCTTTCTTT.